This T cell receptor (beta chain) was recovered during a study of CD8 T cells in Susac syndrome (dated by TCRdb to 2018 to 2020). For the study in its entirety: Among the Susac syndrome patients who were sequenced, clinically active disease was present in roughly six and clinical remission was observed in 8 or 9. At the time of blood withdrawal, Susac syndrome patients were either therapy-naive, taking corticosteroids (with some also receiving IVIg), or on IVIg alone. Whether CD8+ T cell activation and differentiation in Susac syndrome was antigen driven was tested using repertoire sequencing. Clonality of the CD8+ T cell repertoire was compared between around eleven healthy donors, around 14 Susac syndrome patients and some 15 multiple sclerosis patients.

RNA was extracted using the RNeasy kit, and roughly 0.45 to 1 microgram was reverse transcribed with random hexamers. The immunoSEQ multiplex PCR assay, covering 54 Vbeta and 13 Jbeta segments, was used to amplify TCR beta CDR3 regions. PCR amplification bias was corrected using a synthetic template baseline for primer optimization and computational correction. Regarding the original processing steps: Only productive sequences were kept, with reads annotated to V, D and J genes according to IMGT and analyzed in immunoSEQ Analyzer. To calculate clonality, Shannon entropy was normalized by log2 of the number of productive unique sequences and then subtracted from one. For each patient and control, public and private clones were evaluated within the 100 most prevalent clones. Clones were defined as Susac-specific when absent from the healthy and MS cohorts, from approximately 1,100 published viral clones and from other ImmuneACCESS disease sequences. Using fastp at Q25 and MiXCR, TCRdb reprocessed the public reads and kept productive beta chains. All rows with the same CDR3 protein become a single entry with the most common DNA and genes. The V and J calls follow TCRdb's processing rather than the paper's. This sample comprises 120,000 or so distinct CDR3 sequences, roughly 94% of them detected only once. 0.25% to 0.3% of the sample rests with the top ten.

Results the study describes overall, beyond this receptor: In the total CD8+ and CD8+ TEMRA repertoires, sixteen and five Susac-specific public clones, respectively, were identified. Susac syndrome CD8+ repertoires showed clonal expansion, highest in CD8+ TEMRA cells and greater in clinically active than remitting patients. The study acknowledged that relatively few individuals were included in the TCR sequencing and HLA analysis.

High-throughput TCR beta sequencing profiled peripheral blood CD8+ and CD4+ T cells from healthy donors, Susac syndrome patients and multiple sclerosis patients. Susac syndrome patients met recently defined diagnostic criteria for definite or probable disease. Bulk CD8+ and CD4+ T cells were purified by magnetic negative isolation, while CD8+ TEMRA cells were enriched using FACS. Blood was drawn into EDTA tubes, processed within 24 hours, and PBMCs were isolated by density gradient centrifugation. PBMCs intended for TCR sequencing were cryopreserved in liquid nitrogen and were subsequently thawed in a 37 degrees C water bath. The sorted or isolated CD4+, CD8+ and CD8+ TEMRA cells had a purity of 90% or higher. Turning to this clonotype: Which antigen it targets is not known. No base qualities exist here, and no much larger clone lies one base off it.

Its CDR3 holds 14 amino acids, cysteine through phenylalanine. Only the CDR3 region is kept as DNA, spanning 42 bases read in frame from base 1. The germline ends are 14 bases apart after V is trimmed by 0 bases and J by 9 bases. Based on the germline V gene, the CDR1 and CDR2 sequences are SGHVS and FQNEAQ. Specimen: CD8+ T cells from PBMCs. This TCR was recovered from a human donor with Susac syndrome. The chain was built from TRBV7-8 and TRBJ1-2, with a weak D call of TRBD1 (6 bases match). CDR3 protein: CASSLALGGDRYTF. Read as DNA, the sequence is TGTGCCAGCAGCTTAGCGCTTGGGGGCGATCGCTACACCTTC.